This TCR beta chain was retrieved from a study of blood T cell repertoires in COVID-19. Study-level background: Both acute and convalescent COVID-19 samples were obtained from the United States, Italy and Spain. PBMCs, B-cell-depleted T cells, or T cells were the source of the cDNA or gDNA that made up the material.

Original data processing: Counts of nucleated cells, estimated from reference gene primer amplification, were obtained. Method: immunoSEQ multiplex PCR; TCRdb's copy keeps in-frame clones and lacks some. V, J and clone size derive from that table, while D and trimming were established from the DNA sequence. The data contain some 23,000 clones, around nine tenths of them singletons. The CDR3 is 16 residues long. CDR1 SGHVS and CDR2 FQNEAQ come from the germline V gene. With 2 bases removed from V and 8 bases from J, the gap between germline ends came to 18 bases. Source material: peripheral blood. The sequence derives from a human donor in a cohort sampled during active COVID-19. The gene calls are TRBV7-8 and TRBJ1-4; D may be TRBD1 (5 bases). CDR3 DNA sequence: TGTGCCAGCAGCTTAACAGGCCCAATATCCTACGAAAAACTGTTTTTT. Protein product: CASSLTGPISYEKLFF. Full variable domain (missing parts from reference TRBV7-8 and TRBJ1-4): GAGVSQSPRYKVAKRGQDVALRCDPISGHVSLFWYQQALGQGPEFLTYFQNEAQLDKSGLPSDRFFAERPEGSVSTLKIQRTQQEDSAVYLCASSLTGPISYEKLFFGSGTQLSVL.